This TCR beta chain was sequenced during a study of blood T cell repertoires in COVID-19. In the study overall: Some COVID-19 samples were acute and others convalescent; all came from the United States, Italy and Spain. From T cells, B-cell-depleted T cells, or PBMCs came the material, which was cDNA or gDNA.

V shed 8 bases and J shed 1 base, with 24 bases lying between them. Germline V CDR1 and CDR2: SGHAT, FQNNGV. The CDR3 is 18 amino acids. Under the authors' procedure: The authors estimated nucleated cell counts from reference gene primer amplification. Measured with immunoSEQ multiplex PCR; TCRdb has only the in-frame clones, and not every one. The DNA was the basis for D and trimming; V, J and clone size are from that table. The sample lists approximately 300,000 clones, approximately 86% seen once, with approximately 2.2% in the top ten. The sequenced sample was peripheral blood. The chain joins TRBV11-2 to TRBJ2-1, with TRBD2 as a possible D gene (5 bases). This receptor was identified in a man aged 18-30 years with active or convalescent COVID-19. The CDR3 sequence is CASPPPVELAGSYNEQFF. The CDR3 DNA is TGTGCCAGCCCCCCTCCAGTTGAGCTGGCGGGTTCCTACAATGAGCAGTTCTTC. Complete variable domain (other parts from reference TRBV11-2 and TRBJ2-1): EAGVAQSPRYKIIEKRQSVAFWCNPISGHATLYWYQQILGQGPKLLIQFQNNGVVDDSQLPKDRFSAERLKGVDSTLKIQPAKLEDSAVYLCASPPPVELAGSYNEQFFGPGTRLTVL.